This T cell receptor beta chain was retrieved from a study of cytomegalovirus exposure and HLA in healthy donors. Primers for the PCR totalled 60 Vbeta and 13 Jbeta. Libraries were prepared by immunoSEQ multiplex PCR; TCRdb keeps only in-frame clonotypes and omits some of them. The sample records around 150,000 clones, 77% being singletons. This CDR3 is built from 12 residues. Germline loops: CDR1 MNHEY, CDR2 SMNVEV (reference sequence). V was pared by 6 bases and J by 7 bases, with 9 bases between. The sequencing sample was made of PBMCs. The rearrangement uses TRBV27 and TRBJ2-2; perhaps TRBD1 as D (5 bases). The TCR sequence derives from a woman aged 45 to 65 in good health and CMV-seronegative. CDR3 DNA: TGTGCCAGCAGACTCCAGGGCGGGGAGCTGTTTTTT. Protein product: CASRLQGGELFF.